The rows below give T cell receptor beta chains drawn from one sample of a study of blood T cell repertoires in COVID-19. Produced via immunoSEQ multiplex PCR; TCRdb's table is partial and in-frame only. The sample has about 220,000 clones; about 83% are singletons. The sequencing sample was made of PBMCs or T cells enriched from blood (not recorded which). The receptors derive from a woman in her thirties or forties who had recovered from COVID-19. The CDR3 runs from the conserved cysteine through the conserved F or W. The order of the fields is CDR3 protein, CDR3 DNA, clone size, CDR3 length, D gene, V gene, J gene. D genes are given only for firm matches. Some rows have no size entry. The others give once, few or many, or a class for an expanded clone.

CDR3 protein: CATGLAGATFYNEQFF; CDR3 DNA: TGTGCCACGGGACTAGCGGGAGCGACCTTCTACAATGAGCAGTTCTTC; clone size: few; CDR3 length: 16; D gene: TRBD2; V gene: TRBV10-3; J gene: TRBJ2-1
CDR3 protein: CASRTSPGGTYEQYF; CDR3 DNA: TGTGCCAGCAGAACTAGTCCGGGAGGGACCTACGAGCAGTACTTC; clone size: .; CDR3 length: 15; D gene: TRBD2; V gene: TRBV27; J gene: TRBJ2-7
CDR3 protein: CASSHTTGLNTEAFF; CDR3 DNA: TGTGCCAGCAGTCACACCACAGGGCTAAACACTGAAGCTTTCTTT; clone size: .; CDR3 length: 15; D gene: .; V gene: TRBV27; J gene: TRBJ1-1
CDR3 protein: CSVLPTASYEQYF; CDR3 DNA: TGCAGCGTTCTGCCGACAGCGTCCTACGAGCAGTACTTC; clone size: .; CDR3 length: 13; D gene: .; V gene: TRBV29-1; J gene: TRBJ2-7
CDR3 protein: CASRQTGDYNSPLHF; CDR3 DNA: TGTGCCAGCAGACAGACAGGAGATTATAATTCACCCCTCCACTTT; clone size: .; CDR3 length: 15; D gene: .; V gene: TRBV7-9; J gene: TRBJ1-6
CDR3 protein: CASSAQTGIGTEAFF; CDR3 DNA: TGTGCCAGCAGCGCGCAGACAGGGATAGGCACTGAAGCTTTCTTT; clone size: .; CDR3 length: 15; D gene: TRBD1; V gene: TRBV9; J gene: TRBJ1-1
CDR3 protein: CASSLRGGREKLFF; CDR3 DNA: TGCGCCAGCAGCTTGAGAGGGGGTCGGGAAAAACTGTTTTTT; clone size: .; CDR3 length: 14; D gene: .; V gene: TRBV5-1; J gene: TRBJ1-4
CDR3 protein: CASSETGSYTGELFF; CDR3 DNA: TGTGCCAGCAGCGAGACTGGTTCATACACCGGGGAGCTGTTTTTT; clone size: .; CDR3 length: 15; D gene: .; V gene: TRBV9; J gene: TRBJ2-2
CDR3 protein: CASSGLLIYEQYF; CDR3 DNA: TGTGCCAGCAGTGGACTCCTAATATACGAGCAGTACTTC; clone size: .; CDR3 length: 13; D gene: .; V gene: TRBV28; J gene: TRBJ2-7
CDR3 protein: CASSSISGSGRDTQYF; CDR3 DNA: TGTGCCAGCAGTTCCATCTCCGGGTCTGGGAGAGATACGCAGTATTTT; clone size: .; CDR3 length: 16; D gene: .; V gene: TRBV27; J gene: TRBJ2-3
CDR3 protein: CASSPGPGSYEQYF; CDR3 DNA: TGTGCCAGCAGCCCCGGGCCGGGGTCCTACGAGCAGTACTTC; clone size: .; CDR3 length: 14; D gene: .; V gene: TRBV7-2; J gene: TRBJ2-7
CDR3 protein: CAWSVIWGAGELFF; CDR3 DNA: TGTGCCTGGAGTGTAATCTGGGGCGCCGGGGAGCTGTTTTTT; clone size: .; CDR3 length: 14; D gene: .; V gene: TRBV30; J gene: TRBJ2-2
CDR3 protein: CASSPYMTSGGNEQFF; CDR3 DNA: TGCGCCAGCAGCCCGTATATGACTAGCGGAGGCAATGAGCAGTTCTTC; clone size: many; CDR3 length: 16; D gene: TRBD2; V gene: TRBV5-1; J gene: TRBJ2-1
CDR3 protein: CASASPQGGGEQFF; CDR3 DNA: TGTGCCAGTGCTAGCCCACAGGGGGGTGGTGAGCAGTTCTTC; clone size: .; CDR3 length: 14; D gene: TRBD1; V gene: TRBV19; J gene: TRBJ2-1
CDR3 protein: CASSLVGGTEAFF; CDR3 DNA: TGTGCCAGCAGTTTGGTCGGGGGCACTGAAGCTTTCTTT; clone size: .; CDR3 length: 13; D gene: .; V gene: TRBV12-3/TRBV12-4; J gene: TRBJ1-1
CDR3 protein: CASRLAGGGYEQYF; CDR3 DNA: TGTGCCAGCAGGCTAGCGGGAGGGGGCTACGAGCAGTACTTC; clone size: .; CDR3 length: 14; D gene: TRBD2; V gene: TRBV2; J gene: TRBJ2-7
CDR3 protein: CASSVAPVTYNEQFF; CDR3 DNA: TGTGCCAGCAGCGTTGCCCCGGTAACCTACAATGAGCAGTTCTTC; clone size: .; CDR3 length: 15; D gene: .; V gene: TRBV9; J gene: TRBJ2-1
CDR3 protein: CASSLGAYGEQFF; CDR3 DNA: TGTGCCAGTAGTTTGGGCGCGTATGGTGAGCAGTTCTTC; clone size: .; CDR3 length: 13; D gene: .; V gene: TRBV19; J gene: TRBJ2-1
CDR3 protein: CASTRGTEFYNEQFF; CDR3 DNA: TGTGCCAGTACTCGGGGGACAGAATTTTACAATGAGCAGTTCTTC; clone size: .; CDR3 length: 15; D gene: .; V gene: TRBV11-3; J gene: TRBJ2-1
CDR3 protein: CASSILGQGTTDTQYF; CDR3 DNA: TGTGCCAGTAGTATATTGGGACAGGGGACCACAGATACGCAGTATTTT; clone size: once; CDR3 length: 16; D gene: TRBD1; V gene: TRBV19; J gene: TRBJ2-3